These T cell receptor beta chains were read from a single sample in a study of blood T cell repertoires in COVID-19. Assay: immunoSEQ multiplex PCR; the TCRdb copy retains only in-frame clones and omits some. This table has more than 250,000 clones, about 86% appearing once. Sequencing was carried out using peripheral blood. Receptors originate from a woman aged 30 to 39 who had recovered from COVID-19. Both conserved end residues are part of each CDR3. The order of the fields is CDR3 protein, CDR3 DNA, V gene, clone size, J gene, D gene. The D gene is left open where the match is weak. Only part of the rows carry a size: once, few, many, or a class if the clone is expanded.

CDR3aa: CASSQLTRTGELFF
CDR3nt: TGTGCCAGCAGCCAACTTACGAGAACTGGGGAGCTGTTTTTT
v_gene: TRBV7-3
abundance: few
j_gene: TRBJ2-2
d_gene: -

CDR3aa: CASTRTGSGANVLTF
CDR3nt: TGTGCCAGCACCCGGACAGGCTCTGGGGCCAACGTCCTGACTTTC
v_gene: TRBV6-5
abundance: -
j_gene: TRBJ2-6
d_gene: TRBD1

CDR3aa: CASSQDKQVYQYF
CDR3nt: TGTGCCAGCAGCCAAGACAAACAGGTATATCAGTATTTT
v_gene: TRBV3-1/TRBV3-2
abundance: -
j_gene: TRBJ2-3
d_gene: -

CDR3aa: CASSQGLAATYNEQFF
CDR3nt: TGCGCCAGCAGCCAAGGACTAGCGGCCACCTACAATGAGCAGTTCTTC
v_gene: TRBV4-3
abundance: -
j_gene: TRBJ2-1
d_gene: TRBD2

CDR3aa: CASSGTGRTDTQYF
CDR3nt: TGTGCCAGTAGTGGGACAGGTCGCACAGATACGCAGTATTTT
v_gene: TRBV19
abundance: -
j_gene: TRBJ2-3
d_gene: TRBD1

CDR3aa: CASSYSEGYEQFF
CDR3nt: TGTGCCAGCAGTTACAGTGAGGGCTATGAGCAGTTCTTC
v_gene: TRBV6-6
abundance: -
j_gene: TRBJ2-1
d_gene: -

CDR3aa: CAWTSPPTSGGETQYF
CDR3nt: TGTGCCTGGACCTCCCCCCCTACTAGCGGGGGAGAGACCCAGTACTTC
v_gene: TRBV30
abundance: -
j_gene: TRBJ2-5
d_gene: TRBD2

CDR3aa: CASSRDRLRANTEAFF
CDR3nt: TGTGCCAGCTCACGAGACAGGTTAAGGGCGAACACTGAAGCTTTCTTT
v_gene: TRBV18
abundance: -
j_gene: TRBJ1-1
d_gene: -

CDR3aa: CASSFLDFSYGYTF
CDR3nt: TGTGCCAGCAGTTTCCTGGACTTCTCCTATGGCTACACCTTC
v_gene: TRBV6-5
abundance: -
j_gene: TRBJ1-2
d_gene: -

CDR3aa: CASSWTSGGTDTQYF
CDR3nt: TGCGCCAGCAGCTGGACTAGCGGGGGCACAGATACGCAGTATTTT
v_gene: TRBV5-1
abundance: -
j_gene: TRBJ2-3
d_gene: TRBD2

CDR3aa: CASSKDLAGEDKSGVSGYTF
CDR3nt: TGTGCCAGCAGCAAAGACCTTGCAGGGGAAGATAAATCAGGGGTATCTGGCTACACCTTC
v_gene: TRBV21-1
abundance: -
j_gene: TRBJ1-2
d_gene: -

CDR3aa: CASSNDIRGFTDTQYF
CDR3nt: TGTGCCAGCAGCAACGACATCCGGGGTTTCACAGATACGCAGTATTTT
v_gene: TRBV7-3
abundance: -
j_gene: TRBJ2-3
d_gene: -

CDR3aa: CASSSTMGGYTF
CDR3nt: TGTGCCAGCAGTTCGACTATGGGGGGCTACACCTTC
v_gene: TRBV6-6
abundance: -
j_gene: TRBJ1-2
d_gene: -

CDR3aa: CASSAVGVGGYTF
CDR3nt: TGCGCCAGCAGCGCCGTGGGAGTCGGTGGCTACACCTTC
v_gene: TRBV4-3
abundance: once
j_gene: TRBJ1-2
d_gene: -

CDR3aa: CASRRSSSYNSPLHF
CDR3nt: TGTGCCAGCAGAAGATCCAGCTCCTATAATTCACCCCTCCACTTT
v_gene: TRBV28
abundance: few
j_gene: TRBJ1-6
d_gene: -

CDR3aa: CASSEGAGYSNQPQHF
CDR3nt: TGTGCCAGCAGTGAGGGCGCCGGTTATAGCAATCAGCCCCAGCATTTT
v_gene: TRBV2
abundance: -
j_gene: TRBJ1-5
d_gene: -

CDR3aa: CASSLRQGPENGYTF
CDR3nt: TGTGCCAGCAGTTTACGACAGGGGCCAGAAAATGGCTACACCTTC
v_gene: TRBV28
abundance: -
j_gene: TRBJ1-2
d_gene: TRBD1

CDR3aa: CASSLGTNQGEKLFF
CDR3nt: TGTGCCAGCAGCCTAGGGACTAATCAGGGAGAAAAACTGTTTTTT
v_gene: TRBV9
abundance: -
j_gene: TRBJ1-4
d_gene: -

CDR3aa: CASRRDSVGPLHF
CDR3nt: TGTGCCAGCAGGCGGGACAGCGTAGGACCCCTCCACTTT
v_gene: TRBV28
abundance: -
j_gene: TRBJ1-6
d_gene: TRBD1

CDR3aa: CASSLGQGGTDTQYF
CDR3nt: TGCGCCAGCAGCTTAGGACAGGGGGGCACAGATACGCAGTATTTT
v_gene: TRBV5-1
abundance: once
j_gene: TRBJ2-3
d_gene: TRBD1

CDR3aa: CASSLGTANTEAFF
CDR3nt: TGTGCCAGCAGTTTAGGGACAGCGAACACTGAAGCTTTCTTT
v_gene: TRBV6-5
abundance: -
j_gene: TRBJ1-1
d_gene: TRBD1

CDR3aa: CASSLQAGGELFF
CDR3nt: TGTGCCAGCAGCTTGCAGGCTGGAGGGGAGCTGTTTTTT
v_gene: TRBV7-8
abundance: -
j_gene: TRBJ2-2
d_gene: -

CDR3aa: CASSLDQGVGYGYTF
CDR3nt: TGTGCCAGCAGCTTAGACCAGGGGGTTGGCTATGGCTACACCTTC
v_gene: TRBV7-9
abundance: -
j_gene: TRBJ1-2
d_gene: TRBD1

CDR3aa: CASSLGDRPSTYEQYF
CDR3nt: TGCGCCAGCAGCTTGGGAGACAGGCCATCGACCTACGAGCAGTACTTC
v_gene: TRBV5-1
abundance: -
j_gene: TRBJ2-7
d_gene: -

CDR3aa: CATADREQQETQYF
CDR3nt: TGTGCCACCGCGGACAGGGAGCAACAAGAGACCCAGTACTTC
v_gene: TRBV24-1
abundance: -
j_gene: TRBJ2-5
d_gene: TRBD1

CDR3aa: CSASQGADTQYF
CDR3nt: TGCAGTGCTAGTCAGGGGGCAGATACGCAGTATTTT
v_gene: TRBV20-1
abundance: -
j_gene: TRBJ2-3
d_gene: TRBD1

CDR3aa: CATSDSSGYEPQHF
CDR3nt: TGTGCCACCAGTGATTCATCAGGGTATGAGCCCCAGCATTTT
v_gene: TRBV24-1
abundance: few
j_gene: TRBJ1-5
d_gene: -

CDR3aa: CASSAPDLNTGELFF
CDR3nt: TGTGCCAGCAGCGCCCCAGATTTGAACACCGGGGAGCTGTTTTTT
v_gene: TRBV7-3
abundance: -
j_gene: TRBJ2-2
d_gene: -

CDR3aa: CASSPLDSYNEQFF
CDR3nt: TGTGCCAGCTCACCACTGGACAGCTACAATGAGCAGTTCTTC
v_gene: TRBV18
abundance: -
j_gene: TRBJ2-1
d_gene: -

CDR3aa: CASSSNNDSAQHF
CDR3nt: TGTGCCAGCAGCTCTAATAACGATTCGGCCCAGCATTTT
v_gene: TRBV7-9
abundance: -
j_gene: TRBJ1-5
d_gene: -

CDR3aa: CASSLSRYNEQFF
CDR3nt: TGCGCCAGCAGCTTGAGCCGCTACAATGAGCAGTTCTTC
v_gene: TRBV5-1
abundance: few
j_gene: TRBJ2-1
d_gene: -

CDR3aa: CASSLDGTGYGYTF
CDR3nt: TGTGCCAGCAGTTTGGACGGGACAGGGTATGGCTACACCTTC
v_gene: TRBV27
abundance: -
j_gene: TRBJ1-2
d_gene: TRBD1

CDR3aa: CASSRVMNTEAFF
CDR3nt: TGCGCCAGCAGCCGCGTTATGAACACTGAAGCTTTCTTT
v_gene: TRBV4-3
abundance: many
j_gene: TRBJ1-1
d_gene: -

CDR3aa: CASSPIQGASDTQYF
CDR3nt: TGTGCCAGCAGTCCTATCCAGGGGGCATCAGATACGCAGTATTTT
v_gene: TRBV27
abundance: -
j_gene: TRBJ2-3
d_gene: TRBD1

CDR3aa: CASSAGTDYSYGYTF
CDR3nt: TGTGCCAGCAGTGCCGGGACGGACTATAGCTATGGCTACACCTTC
v_gene: TRBV28
abundance: -
j_gene: TRBJ1-2
d_gene: -

CDR3aa: CASSFGQGRYEQYF
CDR3nt: TGTGCCAGCAGCTTTGGACAGGGTCGGTACGAGCAGTACTTC
v_gene: TRBV14
abundance: once
j_gene: TRBJ2-7
d_gene: TRBD1

CDR3aa: CASRTGREAFF
CDR3nt: TGTGCCAGCAGAACCGGGAGAGAAGCTTTCTTT
v_gene: TRBV6-6
abundance: -
j_gene: TRBJ1-1
d_gene: -

CDR3aa: CLTLFRDRVCEQYF
CDR3nt: TGTCTCACCCTGTTCCGGGACAGGGTATGTGAGCAGTACTTC
v_gene: TRBV27
abundance: once
j_gene: TRBJ2-7
d_gene: TRBD1

CDR3aa: CASNEGLTDTQYF
CDR3nt: TGTGCCAGTAATGAGGGACTCACAGATACGCAGTATTTT
v_gene: TRBV19
abundance: -
j_gene: TRBJ2-3
d_gene: -

CDR3aa: CANNAAPNTIYF
CDR3nt: TGTGCCAACAATGCAGCGCCAAACACCATATATTTT
v_gene: TRBV7-9
abundance: -
j_gene: TRBJ1-3
d_gene: -

CDR3aa: CASSLRLPGQHNEKLFF
CDR3nt: TGTGCCAGCAGCTTACGACTACCGGGACAGCATAATGAAAAACTGTTTTTT
v_gene: TRBV7-8
abundance: -
j_gene: TRBJ1-4
d_gene: TRBD1

CDR3aa: CATDRGRGYTF
CDR3nt: TGTGCCACCGACAGGGGGCGAGGCTACACCTTC
v_gene: TRBV24-1
abundance: once
j_gene: TRBJ1-2
d_gene: TRBD1

CDR3aa: CASTDTGELFF
CDR3nt: TGTGCCAGTACGGACACCGGGGAGCTGTTTTTT
v_gene: TRBV19
abundance: -
j_gene: TRBJ2-2
d_gene: -

CDR3aa: CASGSGTSYNEQFF
CDR3nt: TGTGCTAGTGGCTCCGGGACTAGCTACAATGAGCAGTTCTTC
v_gene: TRBV12-5
abundance: -
j_gene: TRBJ2-1
d_gene: TRBD2

CDR3aa: CASSFAGPSYGYTF
CDR3nt: TGTGCCAGCAGTTTCGCAGGCCCCTCTTATGGCTACACCTTC
v_gene: TRBV27
abundance: -
j_gene: TRBJ1-2
d_gene: -

CDR3aa: CAISESRGAYNEQFF
CDR3nt: TGTGCCATCAGTGAGTCGCGGGGGGCCTACAATGAGCAGTTCTTC
v_gene: TRBV10-3
abundance: once
j_gene: TRBJ2-1
d_gene: TRBD2